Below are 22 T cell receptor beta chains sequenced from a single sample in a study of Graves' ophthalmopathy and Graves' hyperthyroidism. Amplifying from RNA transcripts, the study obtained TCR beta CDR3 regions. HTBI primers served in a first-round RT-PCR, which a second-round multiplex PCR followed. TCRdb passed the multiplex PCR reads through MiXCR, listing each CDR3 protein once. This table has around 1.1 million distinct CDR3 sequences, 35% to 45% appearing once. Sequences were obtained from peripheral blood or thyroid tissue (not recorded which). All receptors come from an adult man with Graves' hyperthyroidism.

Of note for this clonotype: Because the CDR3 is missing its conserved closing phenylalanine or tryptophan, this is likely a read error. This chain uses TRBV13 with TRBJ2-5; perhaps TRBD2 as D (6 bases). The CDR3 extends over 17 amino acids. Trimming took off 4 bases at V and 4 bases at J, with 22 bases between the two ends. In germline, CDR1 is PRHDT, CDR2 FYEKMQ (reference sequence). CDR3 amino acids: CASSSDSTSPGRETQYL. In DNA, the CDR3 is TGTGCCAGCAGCTCGGACTCCACTAGCCCCGGGAGAGAGACCCAGTACCTC.

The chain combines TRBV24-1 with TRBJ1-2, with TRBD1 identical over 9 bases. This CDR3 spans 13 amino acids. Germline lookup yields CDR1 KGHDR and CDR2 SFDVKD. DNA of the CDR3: TGTGCTAGCACGGGACAGGGTACGGAAGGCTACACCTTC. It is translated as CASTGQGTEGYTF.

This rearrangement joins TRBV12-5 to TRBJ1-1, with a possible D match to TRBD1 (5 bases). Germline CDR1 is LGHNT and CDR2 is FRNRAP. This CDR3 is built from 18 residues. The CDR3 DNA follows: TGTGCCAGCAGTTTCTTTCCCGGGGCACGATCAAGTAACGCTGAAGCTTTCTTT. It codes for CASSFFPGARSSNAEAFF.

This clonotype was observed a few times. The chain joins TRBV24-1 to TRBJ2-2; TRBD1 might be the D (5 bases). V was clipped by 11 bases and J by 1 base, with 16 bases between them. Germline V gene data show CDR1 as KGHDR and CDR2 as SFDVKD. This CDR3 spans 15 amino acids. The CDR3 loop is CASSNPTENTGELFF. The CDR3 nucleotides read TGTGCCAGCAGCAACCCGACAGAGAACACCGGGGAGCTGTTTTTT.

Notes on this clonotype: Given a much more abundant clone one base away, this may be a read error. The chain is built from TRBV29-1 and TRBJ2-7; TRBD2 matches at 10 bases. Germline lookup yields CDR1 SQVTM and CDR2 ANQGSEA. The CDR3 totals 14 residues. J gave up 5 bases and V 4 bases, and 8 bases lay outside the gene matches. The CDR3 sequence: CSVGLAGVVDEQYF. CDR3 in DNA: TGCAGCGTTGGGCTAGCGGGGGTTGTGGACGAGCAGTACTTC.

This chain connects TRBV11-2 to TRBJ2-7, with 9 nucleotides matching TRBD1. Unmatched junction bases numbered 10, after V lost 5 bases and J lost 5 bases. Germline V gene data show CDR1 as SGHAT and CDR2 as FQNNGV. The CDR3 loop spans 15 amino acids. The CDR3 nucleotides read TGTGCCAGCAGCACGCCGGGACAGGGAGGCGACGAGCAGTACTTC. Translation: CASSTPGQGGDEQYF.

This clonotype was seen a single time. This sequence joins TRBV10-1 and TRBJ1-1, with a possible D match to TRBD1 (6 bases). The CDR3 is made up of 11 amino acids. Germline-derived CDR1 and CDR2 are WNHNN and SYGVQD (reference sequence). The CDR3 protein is CTIGGNTEAFF. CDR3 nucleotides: TGCACCATAGGGGGGAACACTGAAGCTTTCTTT.

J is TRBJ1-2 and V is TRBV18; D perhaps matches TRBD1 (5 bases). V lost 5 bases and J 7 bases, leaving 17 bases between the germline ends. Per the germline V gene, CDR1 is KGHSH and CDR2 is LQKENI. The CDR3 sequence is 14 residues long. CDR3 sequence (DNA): TGTGCCAGCTCAAACAGCCAGGGAAGTCTTGGCTACACCTTC. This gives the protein CASSNSQGSLGYTF.

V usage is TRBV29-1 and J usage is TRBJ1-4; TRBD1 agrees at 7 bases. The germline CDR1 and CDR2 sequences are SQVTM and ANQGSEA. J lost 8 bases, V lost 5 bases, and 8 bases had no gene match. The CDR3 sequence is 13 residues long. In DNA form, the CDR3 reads TGCAGCGTTTCAACAGGGGACGGCGAAAAACTGTTTTTT. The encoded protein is CSVSTGDGEKLFF.

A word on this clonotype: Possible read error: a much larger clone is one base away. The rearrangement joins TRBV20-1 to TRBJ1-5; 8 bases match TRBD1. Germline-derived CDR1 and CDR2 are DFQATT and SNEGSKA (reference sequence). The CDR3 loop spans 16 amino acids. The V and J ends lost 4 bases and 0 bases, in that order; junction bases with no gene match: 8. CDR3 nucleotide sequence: TGCAGTGCTAAAGGGACAGGTGATTATAGCAATCAGCCCCAGCATTTT. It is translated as CSAKGTGDYSNQPQHF.

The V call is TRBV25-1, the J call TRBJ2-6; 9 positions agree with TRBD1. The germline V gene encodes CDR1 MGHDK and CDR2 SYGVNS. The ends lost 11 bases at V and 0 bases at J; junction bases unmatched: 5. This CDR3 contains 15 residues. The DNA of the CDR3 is TGTGCCCAGACAGGGGGAAGCTCTGGGGCCAACGTCCTGACTTTC. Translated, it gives CAQTGGSSGANVLTF.

The CDR3 loop is CASSAVQSAGNGEKLFF. The CDR3 DNA is TGTGCCAGCAGCGCCGTTCAGTCGGCGGGGAATGGAGAAAAACTGTTTTTT. The chain has TRBV7-9 and TRBJ1-4; no reliable D call. Germline assignment: CDR1 SEHNR and CDR2 FQNEAQ (reference sequence). The CDR3 totals 17 residues. V was clipped by 5 bases and J by 8 bases, with 24 bases between them. Full variable domain (remainder filled in from reference TRBV7-9 and TRBJ1-4): DTGVSQNPRHKITKRGQNVTFRCDPISEHNRLYWYRQTLGQGPEFLTYFQNEAQLEKSRLLSDRFSAERPKGSFSTLEIQRTEQGDSAMYLCASSAVQSAGNGEKLFFGSGTQLSVL.

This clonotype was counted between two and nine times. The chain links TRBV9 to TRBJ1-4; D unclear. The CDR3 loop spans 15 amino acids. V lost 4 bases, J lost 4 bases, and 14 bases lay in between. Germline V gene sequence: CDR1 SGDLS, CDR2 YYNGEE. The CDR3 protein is CASSRGALSNEKLFF. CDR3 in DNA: TGTGCCAGCAGCCGTGGAGCACTCAGTAATGAAAAACTGTTTTTT.

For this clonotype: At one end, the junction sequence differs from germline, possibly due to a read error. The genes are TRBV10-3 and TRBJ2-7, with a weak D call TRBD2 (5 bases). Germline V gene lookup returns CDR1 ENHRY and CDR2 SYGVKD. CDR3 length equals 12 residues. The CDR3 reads CAIRTDSYEQCF. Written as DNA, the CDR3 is TGTGCCATCAGGACGGACTCCTACGAGCAGTGCTTC.

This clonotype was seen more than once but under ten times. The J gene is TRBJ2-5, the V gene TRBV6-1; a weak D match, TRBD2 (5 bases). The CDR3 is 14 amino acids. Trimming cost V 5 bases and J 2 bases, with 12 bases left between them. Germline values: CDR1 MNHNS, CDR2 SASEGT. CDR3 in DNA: TGTGCCAGCAGTCCCGACTACTATCAAGAGACCCAGTACTTC. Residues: CASSPDYYQETQYF.

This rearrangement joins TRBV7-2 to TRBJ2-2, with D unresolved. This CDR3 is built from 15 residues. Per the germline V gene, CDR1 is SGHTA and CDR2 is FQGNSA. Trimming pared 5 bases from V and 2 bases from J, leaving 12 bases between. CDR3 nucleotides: TGTGCCAGCAGCCCCCCCTCGGGTAACACCGGGGAGCTGTTTTTT. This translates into CASSPPSGNTGELFF.

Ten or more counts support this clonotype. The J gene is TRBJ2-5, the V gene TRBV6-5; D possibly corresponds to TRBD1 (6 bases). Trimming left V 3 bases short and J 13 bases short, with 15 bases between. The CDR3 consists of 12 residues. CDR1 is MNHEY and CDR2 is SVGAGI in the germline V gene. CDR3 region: CASSYPTGWAYF. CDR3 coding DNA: TGTGCCAGCAGTTATCCGACAGGATGGGCGTACTTC.

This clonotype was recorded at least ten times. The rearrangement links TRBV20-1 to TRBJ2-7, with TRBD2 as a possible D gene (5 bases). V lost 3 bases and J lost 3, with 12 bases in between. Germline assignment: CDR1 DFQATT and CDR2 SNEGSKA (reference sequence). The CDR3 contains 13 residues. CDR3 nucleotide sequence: TGCAGTGCTAGGCGTCGGGATGGCTACGAGCAGTACTTC. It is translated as CSARRRDGYEQYF.

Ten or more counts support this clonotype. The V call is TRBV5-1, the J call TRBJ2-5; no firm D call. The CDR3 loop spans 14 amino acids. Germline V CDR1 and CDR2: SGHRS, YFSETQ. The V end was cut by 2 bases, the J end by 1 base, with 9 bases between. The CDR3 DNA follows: TGCGCCAGCAGCTTAGACAAGATCCAAGAGACCCAGTACTTC. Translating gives CASSLDKIQETQYF.

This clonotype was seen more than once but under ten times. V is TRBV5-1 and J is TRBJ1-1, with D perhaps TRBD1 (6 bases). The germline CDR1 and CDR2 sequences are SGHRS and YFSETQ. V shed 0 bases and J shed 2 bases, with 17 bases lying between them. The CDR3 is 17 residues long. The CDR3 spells CASSLATGGAYNTEAFF. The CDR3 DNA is TGCGCCAGCAGCTTGGCCACCGGGGGGGCCTACAACACTGAAGCTTTCTTT.

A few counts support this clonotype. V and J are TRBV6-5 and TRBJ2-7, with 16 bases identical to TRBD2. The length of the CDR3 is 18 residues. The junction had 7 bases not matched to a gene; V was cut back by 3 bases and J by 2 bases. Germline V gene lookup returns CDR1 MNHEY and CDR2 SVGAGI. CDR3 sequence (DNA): TGTGCCAGCAGTTATACAACCGGGACTAGCGGGAGGGCCTACGAGCAGTACTTC. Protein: CASSYTTGTSGRAYEQYF.

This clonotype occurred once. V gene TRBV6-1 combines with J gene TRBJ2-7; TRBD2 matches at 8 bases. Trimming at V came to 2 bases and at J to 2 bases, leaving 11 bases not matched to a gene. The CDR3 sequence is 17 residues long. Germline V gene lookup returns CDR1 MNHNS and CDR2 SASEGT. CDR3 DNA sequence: TGTGCCAGCAGTGAAAGGAAGCTAGCGGGTCGTGCCTACGAGCAGTACTTC. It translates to CASSERKLAGRAYEQYF.